This T cell receptor (beta chain) stems from a study of blood T cell repertoires in COVID-19 (dated by TCRdb to about 2020). Study-wide context: Samples covering the acute and convalescent phases of COVID-19 were provided by collaborators in the United States, Italy and Spain. Where HLA class I and class II types were available, the types were taken from metadata supplied by the sample provider, not from assay-based typing. The repertoires were released in a freely available public database meant as a resource for research on the immune response to SARS-CoV-2. The sample metadata nearly always contained a de-identified subject ID, COVID-19 status, age in years and sex. Deeply sampled blood TCRbeta repertoires from subjects exposed to, actively infected with, or recovered from COVID-19 were included in the dataset. Samples were obtained from the ongoing ImmuneRACE study (first 160 participants) and from about 1,300 subjects provided by 6 global collaborators. The material from the prospective study consisted of cDNA or gDNA derived from T cells, B-cell-depleted T cells, or PBMCs. Points the paper makes about the study in general: The amount of clinical and demographic metadata varied by source and participant and was provided uncurated.

A note on this clone: What antigen it recognizes has not been identified. No per-base quality is available; no much larger clone lies one base away.

Each collaborating institution followed its own protocols to collect whole blood in K2EDTA tubes. For TCRbeta analysis, collaborator samples were shipped as frozen whole blood, as isolated PBMCs, or as DNA extracted from either sample type. TCRbeta CDR3 regions were amplified from genomic DNA using the immunoSEQ Assay, a bias-controlled multiplex PCR. As for the original processing: The number of nucleated cells in each sample was estimated by amplification of reference gene primers within the assay. Sequence reads were collapsed and filtered to measure the absolute abundance of every unique TCRbeta CDR3 rearrangement. For each sample, productive Simpson clonality was calculated as the square root of Simpson's diversity index over productive rearrangements. TCRdb took over this immuneACCESS table, retaining in-frame rearrangements with V and J assigned. Such tables are incomplete; in checked studies, under half of the missing clones stem from an unresolved V gene, and the remainder is unexplained. The DNA was the basis for D and trimming; V, J and clone size are from that table. Present in this sample are about 99,000 clones, over 70% of which were seen just once. The ten largest clones represent 10% to 15% of the sample.

Based on the germline V gene, the CDR1 and CDR2 sequences are MNHEY and SVGAGI. Here V drops 2 bases and J drops 5 bases, and the junction holds 5 bases not matched to any gene. The CDR3, cysteine through phenylalanine, is 15 amino acids long. CDR3 DNA is the only sequence kept; it has 45 bases, read in frame from the first base. This sequence uses TRBV6-5 and TRBJ1-1, with TRBD1 identical over 10 junction bases. Sequencing input: peripheral blood. This clonotype was sampled from a human donor in a cohort sampled during active or convalescent COVID-19. The sequenced DNA is TGTGCCAGCAGTTACACGCGGACAGGGGGGACTGAAGCTTTCTTT. Translation gives CASSYTRTGGTEAFF.